This T cell receptor (beta chain) derives from a study of T-cell memory formation after mild COVID-19 (dated by TCRdb to the early 2020s). Regarding the complete study: Most TCR sequence clusters were specific to one of the two donors. Longitudinal TCRalpha and TCRbeta repertoire sequencing tracked T-cell clones expanding and contracting after mild COVID-19 in a couple of donors. Two young, previously healthy adult volunteers, one female and one male, were included in the cohort.

Ficoll-Paque density gradient centrifugation was the method used to isolate PBMCs. As to this clonotype: It has no known antigen specificity. Per-base qualities were not stored, and no clone one base away is much larger.

The data were produced on an Illumina NovaSeq 6000. Using 5'RACE with constant-segment primers, TCRalpha and TCRbeta cDNA libraries were constructed, with sample barcodes and unique molecular identifiers added in the process. RNA was extracted from every sample with Trizol reagent. The libraries were amplified in two PCR steps, and the second step added a second sample barcode and Illumina TruSeq adapters. Libraries were sequenced on an Illumina NovaSeq with 2 x 150 bp paired-end reads. The authors' pipeline ran thus. The reads were demultiplexed and collapsed into UMI-guided consensus sequences using migec v1.2.7. Using mixcr v2.1.11, UMI consensuses were aligned to TRA and TRB V and J templates and then assembled into clonotypes. Expanded or contracted clonotypes were those called significant by both edgeR and NoisET, with noise models trained on biological replicates. For edgeR calls, the thresholds were a false discovery rate-adjusted p below 0.01 and a log2 fold-change of 1. As an exploratory analysis of dynamics, max-normalized trajectories of the 1000 most abundant clonotypes were examined with PCA combined with hierarchical clustering. The CD4 or CD8 phenotype of responding clones was assigned using the separately sequenced CD4+ and CD8+ repertoires. Starting from the raw public reads, TCRdb applied fastp trimming at Q25, assembled clones with MiXCR and retained in-frame beta chains. Duplicate CDR3 protein sequences are folded into a single record with the most common DNA and genes. What appears here as the V and J calls and clone size reflects TCRdb's work, not the paper's. In this sample the table shows roughly 280,000 distinct CDR3 sequences, about 16% of which occur a single time. The ten most abundant clones make up 22% of the sample.

The CDR3 measures 15 amino acids from cysteine to phenylalanine. Here the CDR3 DNA is all that survives: 45 bases in frame from base 1. Reading the germline V gene gives CDR1 LGHNA and CDR2 YSLEER. V is reduced by 4 bases and J by 7 bases, leaving a spacing of 14 bases between them. The paper as a whole reports these results and caveats: Contracting CD4+ clones turned up mainly in the CM and EM memory subsets, whereas EMRA was where CD8+ clones were enriched. Some responding clones were detected in pre-infection memory, suggesting pre-existing cross-reactive memory T cells joined the SARS-CoV-2 response. The study covered only a couple of mild cases, and larger cohorts including severe cases with pre-infection samples were considered necessary. SARS-CoV-2 specificity was not confirmed for the second-wave clones peaking on day 37. Clones contracting from day 15 to 85 had balanced CD4/CD8 phenotypes, while a second wave expanding from day 15 to 37 was biased towards CD4+.

Material: PBMCs or a T cell subset sorted from them (not recorded which). The chain is assembled from TRBV4-3 and TRBJ1-6, and the D gene may be TRBD1, 5 bases matching. This clonotype was sampled from a man between 18 and 29 years old who had mild COVID-19 (a few samples of this study predate the infection). The sample titles of this study are shuffled in the database, so cell type and time point are left out; the donor was told from shared clones. The bases read TGCGCCAGCAGCCGATGGACACTGAGGAATTCACCCCTCCACTTT. This is translated as CASSRWTLRNSPLHF.